The present T cell receptor beta chain was sequenced within a study of T-cell memory formation after mild COVID-19. A single record per CDR3 protein comes from TCRdb applying MiXCR to the 5' RACE reads. The sample lists 300,000 to 350,000 distinct CDR3 sequences; over 10% were seen once. This clonotype was found a few times. The length of the CDR3 is 15 residues. Germline V gene lookup returns CDR1 SGHVS and CDR2 FNYEAQ. The V end was cut by 4 bases, the J end by 3 bases, with 12 bases between. The genes are TRBV7-6 and TRBJ2-2; the D gene is possibly TRBD1 (6 bases). Material for sequencing was PBMCs or a T cell subset sorted from them (not recorded which). The TCR originated in a man aged 18-30 years who had mild COVID-19 (a few samples of this study predate the infection). Cell type and time point are not known. Here the CDR3 reads CASSSGGDYTGELFF. The CDR3 region has the DNA TGTGCCAGCAGCTCTGGGGGCGACTACACCGGGGAGCTGTTTTTT.